This record concerns one TCR beta chain sequence. The participants were between roughly 18 and 89 years old and came from 24 US areas. Assignment of participants to cohorts was predicated upon participant-reported clinical history. V shed 4 bases, J shed 6 bases, and the junction held 12 bases outside the gene matches. Germline V CDR1 and CDR2: SGHNT, YYREEE (reference sequence). This CDR3 contains 15 residues. Produced via immunoSEQ multiplex PCR; TCRdb's table is partial and in-frame only. The repertoire includes about 210,000 clones, 80% of them detected once, and approximately 4.6% sits in the top ten. This specimen belongs to a study of blood T cell repertoires in COVID-19. The wider study: Acute-phase and convalescent COVID-19 samples originated in the United States, Italy and Spain.

This receptor was taken from a man between 25 and 39 years old with acute COVID-19. Specimen: PBMCs or T cells enriched from blood (not recorded which). This chain joins TRBV5-4 and TRBJ1-1; 7 bases match TRBD1. The CDR3, as DNA: TGTGCCAGCAGCGAGCGGACAGGAGCGTTCGCTGAAGCTTTCTTT. This encodes CASSERTGAFAEAFF. The complete variable domain, with remaining parts taken from reference TRBV5-4 and TRBJ1-1, reads ETGVTQSPTHLIKTRGQQVTLRCSSQSGHNTVSWYQQALGQGPQFIFQYYREEENGRGNFPPRFSGLQFPNYSSELNVNALELDDSALYLCASSERTGAFAEAFFGQGTRLTVV.